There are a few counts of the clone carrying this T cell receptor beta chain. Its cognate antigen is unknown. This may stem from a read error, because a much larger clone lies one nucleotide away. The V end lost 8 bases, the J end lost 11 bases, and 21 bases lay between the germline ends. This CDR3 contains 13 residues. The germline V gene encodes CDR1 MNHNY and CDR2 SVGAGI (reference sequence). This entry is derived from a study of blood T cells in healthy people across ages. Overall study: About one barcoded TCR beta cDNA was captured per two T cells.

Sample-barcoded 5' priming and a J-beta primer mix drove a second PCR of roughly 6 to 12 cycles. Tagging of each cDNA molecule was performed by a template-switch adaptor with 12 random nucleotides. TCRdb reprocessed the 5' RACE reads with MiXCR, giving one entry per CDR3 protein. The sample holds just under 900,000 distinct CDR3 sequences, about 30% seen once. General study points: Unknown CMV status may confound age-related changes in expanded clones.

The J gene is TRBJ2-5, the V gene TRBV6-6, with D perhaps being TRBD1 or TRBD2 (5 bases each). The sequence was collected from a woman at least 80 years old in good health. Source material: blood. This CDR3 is CASVGTDLNEQYF. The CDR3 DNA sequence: TGTGCCAGCGTTGGGACGGACTTAAATGAGCAGTACTTC.